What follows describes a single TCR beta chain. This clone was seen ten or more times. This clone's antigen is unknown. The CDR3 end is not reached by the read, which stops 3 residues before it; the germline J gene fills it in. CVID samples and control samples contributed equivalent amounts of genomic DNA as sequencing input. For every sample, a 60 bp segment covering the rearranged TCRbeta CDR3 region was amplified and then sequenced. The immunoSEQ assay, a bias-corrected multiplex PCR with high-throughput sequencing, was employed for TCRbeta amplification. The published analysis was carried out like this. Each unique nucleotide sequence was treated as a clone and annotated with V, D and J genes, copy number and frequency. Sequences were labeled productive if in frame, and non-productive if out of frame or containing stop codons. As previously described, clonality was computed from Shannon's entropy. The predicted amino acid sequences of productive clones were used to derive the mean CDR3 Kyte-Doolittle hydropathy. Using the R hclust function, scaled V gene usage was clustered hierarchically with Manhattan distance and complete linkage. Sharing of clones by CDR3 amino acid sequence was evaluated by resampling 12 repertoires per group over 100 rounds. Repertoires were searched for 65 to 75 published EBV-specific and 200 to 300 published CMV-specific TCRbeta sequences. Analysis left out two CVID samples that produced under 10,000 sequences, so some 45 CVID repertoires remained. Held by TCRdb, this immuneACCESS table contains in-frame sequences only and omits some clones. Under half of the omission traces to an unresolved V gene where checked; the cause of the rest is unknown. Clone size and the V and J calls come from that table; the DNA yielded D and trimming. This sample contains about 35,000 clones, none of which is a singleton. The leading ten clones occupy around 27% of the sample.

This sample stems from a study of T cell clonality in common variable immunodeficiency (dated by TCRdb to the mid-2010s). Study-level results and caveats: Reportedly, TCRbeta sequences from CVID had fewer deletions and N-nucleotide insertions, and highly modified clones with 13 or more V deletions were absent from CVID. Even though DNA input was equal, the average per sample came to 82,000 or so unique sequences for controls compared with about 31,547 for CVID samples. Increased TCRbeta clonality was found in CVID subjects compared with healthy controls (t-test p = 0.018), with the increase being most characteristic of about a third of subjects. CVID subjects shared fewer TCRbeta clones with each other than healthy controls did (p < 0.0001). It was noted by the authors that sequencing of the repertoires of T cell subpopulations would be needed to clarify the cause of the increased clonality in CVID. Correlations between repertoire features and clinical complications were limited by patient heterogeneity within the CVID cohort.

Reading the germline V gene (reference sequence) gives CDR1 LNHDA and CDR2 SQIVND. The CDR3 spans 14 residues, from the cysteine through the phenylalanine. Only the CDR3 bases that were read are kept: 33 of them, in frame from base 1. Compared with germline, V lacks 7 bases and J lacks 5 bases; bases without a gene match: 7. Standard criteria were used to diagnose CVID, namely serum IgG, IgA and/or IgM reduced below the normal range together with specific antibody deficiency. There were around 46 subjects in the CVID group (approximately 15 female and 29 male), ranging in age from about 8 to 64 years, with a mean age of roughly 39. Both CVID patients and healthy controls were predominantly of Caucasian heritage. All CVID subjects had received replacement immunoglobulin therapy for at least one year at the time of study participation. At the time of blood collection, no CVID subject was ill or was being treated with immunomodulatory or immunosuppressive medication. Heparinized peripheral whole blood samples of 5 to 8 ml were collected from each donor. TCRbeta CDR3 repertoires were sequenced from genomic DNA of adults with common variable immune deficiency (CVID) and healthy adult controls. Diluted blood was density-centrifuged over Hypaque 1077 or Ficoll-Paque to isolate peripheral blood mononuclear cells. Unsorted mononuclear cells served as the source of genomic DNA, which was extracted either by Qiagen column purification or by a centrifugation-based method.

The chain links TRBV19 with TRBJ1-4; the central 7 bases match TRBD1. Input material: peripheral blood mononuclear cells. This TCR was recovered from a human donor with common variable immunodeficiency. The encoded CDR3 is CASKATGRNEKLFF. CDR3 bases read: TGTGCCAGTAAAGCGACAGGGAGGAATGAAAAA.